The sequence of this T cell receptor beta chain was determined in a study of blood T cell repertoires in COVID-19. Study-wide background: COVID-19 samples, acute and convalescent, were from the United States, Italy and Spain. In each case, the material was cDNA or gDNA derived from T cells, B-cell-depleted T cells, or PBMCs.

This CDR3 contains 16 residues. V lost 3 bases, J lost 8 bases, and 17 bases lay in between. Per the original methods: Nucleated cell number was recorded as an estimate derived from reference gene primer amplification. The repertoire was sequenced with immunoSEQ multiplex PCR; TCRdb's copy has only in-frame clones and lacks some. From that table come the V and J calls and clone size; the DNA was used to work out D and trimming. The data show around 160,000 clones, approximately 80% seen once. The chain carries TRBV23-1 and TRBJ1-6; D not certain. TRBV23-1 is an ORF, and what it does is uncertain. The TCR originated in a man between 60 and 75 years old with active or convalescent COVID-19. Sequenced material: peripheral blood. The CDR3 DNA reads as TGCGCCAGCAGTCACCCCGTGGGGAGGGATTATTCACCCCTCCACTTT. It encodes CASSHPVGRDYSPLHF.